The 24 T cell receptor beta chains given below trace back to one sample, sequenced in a study of cytomegalovirus exposure and HLA in healthy donors. PCR amplification relied on 60 Vbeta primers (plus 13 Jbeta primers). TCRdb's copy holds only in-frame clones and misses some; the assay was immunoSEQ multiplex PCR. The sample yields over 85,000 clones, 70% to 80% seen once. The sample comprised PBMCs. These receptors all stem from a middle-aged man in good health and CMV-seronegative.

This clone has a single count. The chain is built from TRBV18 and TRBJ1-1; weak D call: TRBD1 (6 bases). CDR1 is KGHSH, CDR2 LQKENI, per germline. The length of the CDR3 is 15 residues. Trimming removed 3 bases from V and 1 base from J, with 12 bases in between. The CDR3 sequence is CASSPGTSGNTEAFF. The CDR3 DNA sequence: TGTGCCAGCTCACCCGGGACATCTGGGAACACTGAAGCTTTCTTT.

This chain connects TRBV28 to TRBJ2-5; 15 nucleotides match TRBD2. Germline lookup yields CDR1 MDHEN and CDR2 SYDVKM. The CDR3 runs to 17 residues. The ends lost 4 bases at V and 2 bases at J; junction bases unmatched: 5. The CDR3 loop reads CASSSSGTSGGQETQYF. CDR3 nucleotide sequence: TGTGCCAGCAGTTCATCAGGGACTAGCGGGGGGCAAGAGACCCAGTACTTC.

The rearrangement uses TRBV10-3 and TRBJ2-1; TRBD2 matches 8 bases. This CDR3 has 15 residues. Losses at the gene ends were 6 bases for V and 4 bases for J; bases not matched to a gene: 8. CDR1 is ENHRY, CDR2 SYGVKD, per germline. This chain's CDR3 is CAIREAGGVYNEQFF. CDR3 nucleotides: TGTGCCATCAGGGAGGCGGGAGGAGTTTACAATGAGCAGTTCTTC.

The rearrangement joins TRBV11-2 to TRBJ2-2, with unresolved D. The CDR3 runs to 15 residues. Trimming removed 3 bases at V and 1 base at J, with 9 bases between. The V gene's germline CDR1 is SGHAT and CDR2 FQNNGV. In DNA form, the CDR3 reads TGTGCCAGCAGCTTCGACTTAATGAACACCGGGGAGCTGTTTTTT. Amino acids: CASSFDLMNTGELFF. Drawing the rest from reference TRBV11-2 and TRBJ2-2, the complete variable domain is EAGVAQSPRYKIIEKRQSVAFWCNPISGHATLYWYQQILGQGPKLLIQFQNNGVVDDSQLPKDRFSAERLKGVDSTLKIQPAKLEDSAVYLCASSFDLMNTGELFFGEGSRLTVL.

V usage is TRBV5-8 and J usage is TRBJ1-6, with 10 bases matching TRBD1. V was pared by 6 bases and J by 10 bases, with 10 bases of the junction left unmatched. Germline values: CDR1 SGHTS, CDR2 YDEGEE. The CDR3 length is 15 residues. The CDR3 DNA reads TGTGCCAGCACCACCCCCGGGACAGGGGAATCACCCCTCCACTTT. Residues: CASTTPGTGESPLHF. The entire variable domain, with the rest obtained from reference TRBV5-8 and TRBJ1-6, is as follows: EAGVTQSPTHLIKTRGQQATLRCSPISGHTSVYWYQQALGLGLQFLLWYDEGEERNRGNFPPRFSGRQFPNYSSELNVNALELEDSALYLCASTTPGTGESPLHFGNGTRLTVT.

The chain recombines TRBV28 with TRBJ2-2; 12 bases align to TRBD2. Germline CDR1 MDHEN, CDR2 SYDVKM. The CDR3 is made up of 15 amino acids. J was trimmed by 4 bases and V by 5 bases; bases with no gene match: 2. The CDR3 DNA sequence: TGTGCCAGCAGTCGACTAGCGGGAGCCACCGGGGAGCTGTTTTTT. It translates to CASSRLAGATGELFF.

This clone was counted once. The V gene is TRBV11-2, the J gene TRBJ1-1, with D possibly matching TRBD1 (5 bases). The CDR3 spans 15 residues. V dropped 2 bases and J dropped 1 base, with 11 bases sitting between them. In germline, CDR1 is SGHAT, CDR2 FQNNGV. CDR3 sequence reads: CASSLIGHSNTEAFF. In DNA, the CDR3 is TGTGCCAGCAGCTTAATCGGACACTCGAACACTGAAGCTTTCTTT.

In its sample, this clone was seen once. The chain joins TRBV5-4 to TRBJ2-1, with TRBD2 as a possible D gene (6 bases). Trimming left V 4 bases short and J 6 bases short, with 17 bases between. This CDR3 has 15 amino acids. Germline V gives CDR1 SGHNT, CDR2 YYREEE (reference sequence). The DNA for the CDR3 is TGTGCCAGCAGCGGAGGTAGCGGACTGCCCAATGAGCAGTTCTTC. It codes for CASSGGSGLPNEQFF.

This sequence joins TRBV15 and TRBJ1-4; tentative D call: TRBD1 (6 bases). The V and J ends lost 3 bases and 7 bases respectively, with 15 bases between them. Germline V CDR1 and CDR2: LNHNV, YYDKDF (reference sequence). The CDR3 spans 15 residues. The CDR3 sequence is CATSSRSGGIEKLFF. The CDR3 nucleotides read TGTGCCACCAGCAGTCGGTCGGGGGGCATTGAAAAACTGTTTTTT.

This rearrangement joins TRBV11-3 to TRBJ2-3; TRBD2 agrees at 14 bases. Looked up from germline, CDR1 is SGHNT and CDR2 is YENEEA. Trimming removed 5 bases from V and 13 bases from J; junction bases left unmatched: 8. CDR3 length equals 14 residues. The CDR3 region is CASSQGLAGAPKYF. The DNA of the CDR3 is TGTGCCAGCAGCCAGGGACTAGCGGGGGCTCCTAAGTATTTT.

J is TRBJ1-4 and V is TRBV11-2, with D possibly matching TRBD1 (5 bases). Germline values: CDR1 SGHAT, CDR2 FQNNGV. V gave up 5 bases and J gave up 0 bases, with 10 bases separating them. The CDR3 covers 15 residues. CDR3 in amino acids: CASSPGGATNEKLFF. CDR3 DNA: TGTGCCAGCAGCCCCGGGGGGGCAACTAATGAAAAACTGTTTTTT.

This chain joins TRBV2 and TRBJ1-4, with 7 bases that match TRBD1. The CDR3 sequence is 16 residues long. Germline V gene sequence: CDR1 SNHLY, CDR2 FYNNEI. V lost 4 bases to trimming and J lost 11 bases; unmatched junction nucleotides: 16. Written as DNA, the CDR3 is TGTGCCAGCAGTGTTGGACAGGAGCTTCTTTCTGGGAAACTGTTTTTT. Protein product: CASSVGQELLSGKLFF.

Turning to this clone: Sequence at one end of the junction differs from germline and may be a read error. The rearrangement uses TRBV27 and TRBJ2-2; 10 bases fit TRBD2. CDR1 and CDR2 from the germline V gene are MNHEY and SMNVEV (reference sequence). CDR3 length: 15 amino acids. The CDR3 reads CASSLLAGGTGGLFF. In nucleotides, the CDR3 is TGTGCCAGCAGTTTATTAGCGGGAGGCACCGGGGGGCTGTTTTTT.

This clone showed up just a few times. This chain uses TRBV27 with TRBJ2-7, with TRBD1 as a possible D gene (7 bases). The V gene lost 6 bases and the J gene lost 5 bases, with 14 bases spanning the gap. CDR3 length: 13 amino acids. CDR1 is MNHEY and CDR2 is SMNVEV in the germline V gene (reference sequence). The CDR3 bases are TGTGCCAGCAGGCGGGACAGTCTTGACGAGCAGTACTTC. Protein sequence: CASRRDSLDEQYF.

This sequence joins TRBV5-6 and TRBJ1-1; possible D gene TRBD1, 5 bases. Germline CDR1 and CDR2: SGHDT and YYEEEE. The CDR3 extends over 16 amino acids. Trimming removed 2 bases at V and 0 bases at J, with 14 bases between. The CDR3 DNA follows: TGTGCCAGCAGCTTCAGGCAGGGCACAATGAACACTGAAGCTTTCTTT. It translates to CASSFRQGTMNTEAFF.

This chain's CDR3 is CASSLQGVSGNTIYF. CDR3 DNA: TGTGCCAGCAGTCTACAGGGGGTCTCTGGAAACACCATATATTTT. This chain links TRBV28 with TRBJ1-3, with 8 positions matching TRBD1. Germline assignment: CDR1 MDHEN and CDR2 SYDVKM. The CDR3 loop spans 15 amino acids. Trimming at V came to 5 bases and at J to 0 bases, leaving 3 bases not matched to a gene.

This clone appeared a few times. The chain recombines TRBV15 with TRBJ2-1; 10 bases map to TRBD1. This CDR3 has 16 amino acids. Unmatched junction bases numbered 9, after V lost 3 bases and J lost 7 bases. Germline CDR1 is LNHNV and CDR2 is YYDKDF (reference sequence). The chain's CDR3 is CATSSQTGGRNNEQFF. The DNA for the CDR3 is TGTGCCACCAGCAGCCAGACAGGGGGCAGGAATAATGAGCAGTTCTTC.

The rearrangement joins TRBV6-7 to TRBJ2-7; D not certain. TRBV6-7 is placed among ORFs of uncertain function. V shed 0 bases and J shed 3 bases, with 12 bases lying between them. The CDR3 is made up of 15 amino acids. CDR3 loop: CASSYSYAAHYEQYF. For the CDR3, the DNA is TGTGCCAGCAGTTACTCGTACGCGGCACACTACGAGCAGTACTTC.

This chain uses TRBV27 with TRBJ2-7, with 10 bases that match TRBD2. The V and J ends lost 6 bases and 6 bases, in that order; junction bases with no gene match: 5. CDR3 size: 13 residues. Germline lookup yields CDR1 MNHEY and CDR2 SMNVEV (reference sequence). The CDR3 DNA is TGTGCCAGCAGCGGCCTAGCGGGAGCCGAGCAGTACTTC. It translates to CASSGLAGAEQYF.

The genes are TRBV7-8 and TRBJ2-1, with D maybe TRBD1 (6 bases). The germline CDR1 and CDR2 sequences are SGHVS and FQNEAQ. This CDR3 has 15 residues. V lost 3 bases and J 3 bases, leaving 12 bases between the germline ends. As DNA, the CDR3 is TGTGCCAGCAGCTTGGCCCCGACAGGCTACAATGAGCAGTTCTTC. Translating gives CASSLAPTGYNEQFF.

The CDR3 DNA follows: TGCGCCAGCAGCCGAGACGGGAGCTCCTACGAGCAGTACTTC. Translating gives CASSRDGSSYEQYF. The V gene is TRBV5-1, the J gene TRBJ2-7; the D gene is possibly TRBD2 (6 bases). V dropped 4 bases and J dropped 0 bases, with 11 bases sitting between them. This CDR3 has 14 residues. Germline loops: CDR1 SGHRS, CDR2 YFSETQ.

This clone has just one count. The chain employs TRBV4-2 and TRBJ2-7; 7 nucleotides line up with TRBD1. J was trimmed by 0 bases and V by 4 bases; bases with no gene match: 6. In germline, CDR1 is LGHNA, CDR2 YNFKEQ. This CDR3 is built from 15 residues. CDR3 residues: CASSPQRTGSYEQYF. The CDR3 DNA sequence: TGTGCCAGCAGCCCCCAACGGACAGGCTCCTACGAGCAGTACTTC.

V usage is TRBV15 and J usage is TRBJ1-3; D is unresolved. V was trimmed by 4 bases and J by 0 bases, leaving 7 bases between them. This CDR3 region has 14 residues. CDR1 and CDR2 (germline): LNHNV, YYDKDF (reference sequence). CDR3 sequence: CATSTQLSGNTIYF. CDR3 DNA sequence: TGTGCCACCAGCACACAGCTCTCTGGAAACACCATATATTTT. Using reference TRBV15 and TRBJ1-3 for the parts outside the CDR3, the full variable domain is DAMVIQNPRYQVTQFGKPVTLSCSQTLNHNVMYWYQQKSSQAPKLLFHYYDKDFNNEADTPDNFQSRRPNTSFCFLDIRSPGLGDTAMYLCATSTQLSGNTIYFGEGSWLTVV.

This chain joins TRBV14 and TRBJ2-7; TRBD1 aligns across 7 bases. Per germline, CDR1 SGHDN and CDR2 FVKESK. Trimming at V came to 7 bases and at J to 7 bases, leaving 10 bases not matched to a gene. The CDR3 is 13 residues long. The CDR3 coding sequence is TGTGCCAGCAATCCTGACAGGGTCAAAGAGCAGTACTTC. Translation gives CASNPDRVKEQYF. The whole variable domain, remainder taken from reference TRBV14 and TRBJ2-7, is EAGVTQFPSHSVIEKGQTVTLRCDPISGHDNLYWYRRVMGKEIKFLLHFVKESKQDESGMPNNRFLAERTGGTYSTLKVQPAELEDSGVYFCASNPDRVKEQYFGPGTRLTVT.